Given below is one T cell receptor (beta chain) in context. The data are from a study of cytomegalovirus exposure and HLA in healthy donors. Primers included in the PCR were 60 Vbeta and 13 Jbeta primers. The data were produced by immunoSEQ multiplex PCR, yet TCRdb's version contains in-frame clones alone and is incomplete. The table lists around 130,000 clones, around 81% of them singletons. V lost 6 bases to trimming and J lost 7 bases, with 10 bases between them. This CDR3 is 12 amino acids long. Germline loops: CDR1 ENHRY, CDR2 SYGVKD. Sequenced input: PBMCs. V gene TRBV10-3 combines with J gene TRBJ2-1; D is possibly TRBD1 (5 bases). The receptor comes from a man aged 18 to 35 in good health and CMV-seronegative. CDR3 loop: CAIRKQENEQFF. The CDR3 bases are TGTGCCATCAGGAAACAGGAAAATGAGCAGTTCTTC.